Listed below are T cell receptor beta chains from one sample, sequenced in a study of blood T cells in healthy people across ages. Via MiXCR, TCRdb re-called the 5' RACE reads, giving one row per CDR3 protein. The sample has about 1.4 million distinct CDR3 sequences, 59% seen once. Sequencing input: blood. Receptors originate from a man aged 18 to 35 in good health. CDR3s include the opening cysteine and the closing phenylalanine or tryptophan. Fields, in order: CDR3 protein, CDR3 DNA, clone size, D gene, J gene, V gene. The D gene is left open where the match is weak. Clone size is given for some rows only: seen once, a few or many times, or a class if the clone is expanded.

CDR3 protein: CASRDRESTGELFF; CDR3 DNA: TGTGCCAGCAGGGACAGGGAGAGCACCGGGGAGCTGTTTTTT; clone size: NA; D gene: TRBD1; J gene: TRBJ2-2; V gene: TRBV6-2/TRBV6-3
CDR3 protein: CASRQGANYGYTF; CDR3 DNA: TGTGCCAGCAGGCAAGGGGCTAACTATGGCTACACCTTC; clone size: few; D gene: NA; J gene: TRBJ1-2; V gene: TRBV25-1
CDR3 protein: CASSQDRWQGMNEQFF; CDR3 DNA: TGCGCCAGCAGCCAAGATCGGTGGCAGGGTATGAATGAGCAGTTCTTC; clone size: NA; D gene: NA; J gene: TRBJ2-1; V gene: TRBV4-3
CDR3 protein: CSAREAWRGSTDTQYF; CDR3 DNA: TGCAGTGCTAGAGAGGCTTGGAGGGGGAGCACAGATACGCAGTATTTT; clone size: NA; D gene: NA; J gene: TRBJ2-3; V gene: TRBV20-1
CDR3 protein: CASSLSGRGMTEAFF; CDR3 DNA: TGTGCCAGCAGCTTATCCGGTCGGGGTATGACTGAAGCTTTCTTT; clone size: NA; D gene: NA; J gene: TRBJ1-1; V gene: TRBV7-9
CDR3 protein: CASSPAELVAKQYF; CDR3 DNA: TGTGCCAGCAGCCCGGCTGAGTTAGTGGCCAAGCAGTACTTC; clone size: NA; D gene: NA; J gene: TRBJ2-7; V gene: TRBV12-3/TRBV12-4
CDR3 protein: CASSLPQTSGGDTQYF; CDR3 DNA: TGTGCCAGCAGTCTCCCCCAGACTAGCGGGGGCGACACGCAGTATTTT; clone size: NA; D gene: TRBD2; J gene: TRBJ2-3; V gene: TRBV28
CDR3 protein: CASSFARDHHGYTF; CDR3 DNA: TGTGCCAGCAGTTTTGCCCGGGACCACCATGGCTACACCTTC; clone size: NA; D gene: NA; J gene: TRBJ1-2; V gene: TRBV12-3/TRBV12-4
CDR3 protein: CSATAGGLGKTQYF; CDR3 DNA: TGCAGTGCCACTGCGGGGGGGCTTGGAAAGACCCAGTACTTC; clone size: few; D gene: TRBD2; J gene: TRBJ2-5; V gene: TRBV20-1
CDR3 protein: CASSQDRASGPRELFF; CDR3 DNA: TGTGCCAGCAGCCAAGATCGGGCTAGCGGCCCCAGGGAGCTGTTTTTT; clone size: NA; D gene: TRBD2; J gene: TRBJ2-2; V gene: TRBV4-2
CDR3 protein: CASSYASRGTEAFF; CDR3 DNA: TGTGCCAGCAGTTACGCCAGCAGAGGCACTGAAGCTTTCTTT; clone size: few; D gene: NA; J gene: TRBJ1-1; V gene: TRBV6-5